Following are 8 T cell receptor beta chains from one sample sequenced in a study of blood T cell repertoires in COVID-19. Clones were sequenced by immunoSEQ multiplex PCR, and TCRdb holds only the in-frame ones, with some missing. The sample includes fewer than 100,000 clones, over 75% of them seen just once. Material for sequencing was peripheral blood. These receptors were obtained from a woman of 80 years or more with acute or convalescent COVID-19.

The V and J genes are TRBV27 and TRBJ1-1; the match to TRBD1 covers 7 bases. V lost 2 bases, J lost 1 base, and 1 base stayed unmatched. The CDR3 contains 14 residues. Germline CDR1 and CDR2: MNHEY and SMNVEV (reference sequence). The CDR3 loop reads CASSLNRGNTEAFF. CDR3 coding DNA: TGTGCCAGCAGTTTAAACAGGGGGAACACTGAAGCTTTCTTT.

The chain employs TRBV5-6 and TRBJ2-1, with TRBD1 matching over 9 bases. The CDR3 is 17 residues long. J was trimmed by 4 bases and V by 3 bases; bases with no gene match: 11. Germline V gene sequence: CDR1 SGHDT, CDR2 YYEEEE. Written as DNA, the CDR3 is TGTGCCAGCAGCTCTAACAGGGGGCGGTTCCTTTACAATGAGCAGTTCTTC. This translates into CASSSNRGRFLYNEQFF. Full variable domain (rest looked up from reference TRBV5-6 and TRBJ2-1): DAGVTQSPTHLIKTRGQQVTLRCSPKSGHDTVSWYQQALGQGPQFIFQYYEEEERQRGNFPDRFSGHQFPNYSSELNVNALLLGDSALYLCASSSNRGRFLYNEQFFGPGTRLTVL.

This clone has just one count. The V gene is TRBV5-4, the J gene TRBJ2-2; possible D gene TRBD1, 5 bases. Trimming cost V 5 bases and J 5 bases, with 13 bases left between them. The CDR3 spans 14 residues. Germline V lookup: CDR1 SGHNT, CDR2 YYREEE (reference sequence). The CDR3 nucleotides read TGTGCCAGCAGTCGCGCCAAGGGGACCGGGGAGCTGTTTTTT. Residues: CASSRAKGTGELFF.

This clone was seen a few times. V and J are TRBV5-1 and TRBJ1-5; TRBD1 agrees at 9 bases. CDR1 and CDR2 from the germline V gene are SGHRS and YFSETQ. Unmatched junction bases numbered 5, after V lost 0 bases and J lost 7 bases. The CDR3 loop spans 15 amino acids. The CDR3 DNA is TGCGCCAGCAGCTTGGCGGGACAGGGCGGGCAGCCCCAGCATTTT. Encoded protein: CASSLAGQGGQPQHF.

The V call is TRBV20-1, the J call TRBJ2-1; no clear D. Germline assignment: CDR1 DFQATT and CDR2 SNEGSKA (reference sequence). The CDR3 is 11 residues long. CDR3 region: CSPRSYNEQFF. The CDR3 bases are TGCAGCCCCCGCTCCTACAATGAGCAGTTCTTC.

The J gene is TRBJ1-4, the V gene TRBV4-3; TRBD1 matches 10 bases. Per germline, CDR1 LGHNA and CDR2 YSLEER. The CDR3 consists of 15 residues. J was trimmed by 8 bases and V by 0 bases; bases with no gene match: 3. CDR3 protein: CASSQEGTGVEKLFF. The CDR3 nucleotides read TGCGCCAGCAGCCAAGAGGGGACAGGGGTCGAAAAACTGTTTTTT.

The rearrangement uses TRBV12-3 or TRBV12-4 and TRBJ1-1; a possible D gene is TRBD1 (6 bases). The CDR3 is 13 amino acids. The V gene lost 6 bases and the J gene lost 7 bases, with 15 bases spanning the gap. The CDR3 loop reads CASSLQGSSEAFF. In nucleotides, the CDR3 is TGTGCCAGCAGCTTACAGGGTTCGAGTGAAGCTTTCTTT.

The J gene is TRBJ2-5, the V gene TRBV5-4, with D perhaps TRBD1 (5 bases). This CDR3 contains 16 residues. The germline V and J ends were trimmed by 0 bases and 0 bases, with 12 bases remaining between them. CDR1 SGHNT and CDR2 YYREEE come from the germline V gene (reference sequence). The CDR3 nucleotides read TGTGCCAGCAGCTTGGTAGGCAGGGCGTACCAAGAGACCCAGTACTTC. Protein sequence: CASSLVGRAYQETQYF.